The clone carrying this TCR beta chain has only a few counts. TCRdb independently ran MiXCR on the 5' RACE reads; one entry per CDR3 protein. The table records roughly 500,000 distinct CDR3 sequences, roughly 21% of them present only once. The CDR3 contains 12 residues. Trimming cost V 5 bases and J 8 bases, with 11 bases left between them. Germline CDR1 is SGHDT and CDR2 is YYEEEE. This sample was taken from a study of T cells after yellow fever vaccination. Sample: PBMCs, taken 15 days after the yellow fever booster vaccination. This TCR was sampled from a man aged 30 to 39 who received the YFV17D yellow fever vaccine. The rearrangement links TRBV5-6 to TRBJ2-1; the D is unclear. CDR3 protein: CASSSAVYEQFF. DNA for the CDR3: TGTGCCAGCAGTTCAGCAGTTTATGAGCAGTTCTTC.